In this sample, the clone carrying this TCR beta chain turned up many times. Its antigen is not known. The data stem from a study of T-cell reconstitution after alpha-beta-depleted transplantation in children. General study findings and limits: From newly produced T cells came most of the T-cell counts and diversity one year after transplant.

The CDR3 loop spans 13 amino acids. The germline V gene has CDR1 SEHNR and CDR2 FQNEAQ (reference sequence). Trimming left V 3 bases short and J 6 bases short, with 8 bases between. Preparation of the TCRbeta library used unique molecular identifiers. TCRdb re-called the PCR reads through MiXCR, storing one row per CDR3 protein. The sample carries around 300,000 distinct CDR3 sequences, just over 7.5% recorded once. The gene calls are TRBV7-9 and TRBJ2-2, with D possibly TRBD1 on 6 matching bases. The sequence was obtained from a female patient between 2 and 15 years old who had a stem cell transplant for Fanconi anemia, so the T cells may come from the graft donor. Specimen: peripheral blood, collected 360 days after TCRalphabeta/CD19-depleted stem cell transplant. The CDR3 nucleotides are TGTGCCAGCAGCTTTGCAGGGGCCGGGGAGCTGTTTTTT. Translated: CASSFAGAGELFF.